A single sample is the source of the 10 T cell receptor beta chains below, sequenced in a study of T cell repertoires in cytomegalovirus infection. TCRdb redid the calling of the reads with MiXCR, one entry per CDR3 protein. The sample shows roughly 500,000 distinct CDR3 sequences, approximately 11% of them seen only once. The specimen sequenced was PBMCs. Receptors originate from a human donor in good health (CMV status not recorded). Some clones in this sample may be carry-over from other donors' samples.

This clonotype came up many times. The CDR3 bases are TGTGCCAGCAGCCGTGGACTAGCGGGAGGGTTGCCCTACGAGCAGTACTTC. Residues: CASSRGLAGGLPYEQYF. This rearrangement joins TRBV11-1 to TRBJ2-7, with TRBD2 matching over 15 bases. With 5 bases clipped from V and 2 bases from J, the junction kept 7 bases outside the gene matches. The CDR3 consists of 17 residues. Germline assignment: CDR1 SGHAT and CDR2 FQDESV (reference sequence).

In this sample, this clonotype turned up many times. The chain combines TRBV4-2 with TRBJ2-5, with D tentatively TRBD2 (5 bases). The germline V gene has CDR1 LGHNA and CDR2 YNFKEQ. Trimming removed 0 bases at V and 10 bases at J, with 27 bases between. This CDR3 region has 18 residues. In nucleotides, the CDR3 is TGTGCCAGCAGCCAAGACAGAGGCGGCTGGGGTCTCCCGGAGGACCAGTACTTC. Amino acid sequence: CASSQDRGGWGLPEDQYF.

CDR3 sequence reads: CASSPGMDYGYTF. In DNA form, the CDR3 reads TGTGCCAGCTCACCAGGGATGGACTATGGCTACACCTTC. V gene TRBV18 combines with J gene TRBJ1-2; the D is unclear. CDR3 length: 13 residues. V lost 2 bases, J lost 3 bases, and 7 bases lay in between. The germline CDR1 and CDR2 sequences are KGHSH and LQKENI.

This clonotype was recorded many times. V and J are TRBV10-3 and TRBJ2-2; 9 nucleotides align to TRBD1. CDR3 length: 15 amino acids. The V gene's germline CDR1 is ENHRY and CDR2 SYGVKD. The V and J ends lost 4 bases and 3 bases, in that order; junction bases with no gene match: 3. In nucleotides, the CDR3 is TGTGCCATCAGTGGGGGACAGGGTCACACCGGGGAGCTGTTTTTT. This encodes CAISGGQGHTGELFF.

The DNA of the CDR3 is TGTGCCAGCAGTTTAGCGGTTTTATTCGACGGCTATGGCTACACCTTC. Translation gives CASSLAVLFDGYGYTF. This rearrangement joins TRBV12-3 or TRBV12-4 to TRBJ1-2; D remains unclear. The CDR3 totals 16 residues. V was trimmed by 0 bases and J by 4 bases, leaving 15 bases between them.

This clonotype was detected a few times. The genes are TRBV20-1 and TRBJ2-7, with 8 bases matching TRBD1. The CDR3 consists of 17 residues. Germline trimming cut 6 bases from V and 3 bases from J; bases unmatched to any gene: 19. Germline-derived CDR1 and CDR2 are DFQATT and SNEGSKA (reference sequence). The CDR3 region has the DNA TGCAGTGCGACAGCACCAGTTATGGGACAGGTCAGCTACGAGCAGTACTTC. Its translation is CSATAPVMGQVSYEQYF.

This clonotype was counted many times. This chain uses TRBV6-5 with TRBJ2-7, with D hard to call. Trimming cost V 2 bases and J 5 bases, with 13 bases left between them. Germline CDR1 reads MNHEY; CDR2 reads SVGAGI. This CDR3 is built from 14 residues. The CDR3 reads CASSYKAGPNEQYF. In nucleotides, the CDR3 is TGTGCCAGCAGTTACAAGGCAGGTCCTAACGAGCAGTACTTC.

This clonotype was detected many times. The chain uses TRBV5-6 and TRBJ2-5; D might be TRBD1 (5 bases). Trimming cost V 2 bases and J 3 bases, with 8 bases left between them. CDR3 length: 13 amino acids. The germline V gene has CDR1 SGHDT and CDR2 YYEEEE. CDR3 protein: CASSFATEETQYF. In nucleotides, the CDR3 is TGTGCCAGCAGCTTTGCGACAGAAGAGACCCAGTACTTC.

This clonotype has a handful of counts. The genes are TRBV12-3 or TRBV12-4 and TRBJ2-1, with 8 bases matching TRBD2. This CDR3 contains 14 residues. Trimming took 3 bases from V and 8 from J; bases not matched to a gene: 6. The CDR3: CASSFGREVDEQFF. The CDR3 coding sequence is TGTGCCAGCAGTTTTGGGCGGGAGGTTGATGAGCAGTTCTTC.

This clonotype was observed many times. V gene TRBV11-2 combines with J gene TRBJ2-1, with D possibly being TRBD1 or TRBD2 (6 bases each). V was shortened by 0 bases and J by 2 bases, with 8 bases between the two germline ends. Per germline, CDR1 SGHAT and CDR2 FQNNGV. The CDR3 is made up of 15 amino acids. The CDR3 sequence is CASSLDRGPYNEQFF. The CDR3 DNA sequence: TGTGCCAGCAGCTTAGACCGGGGGCCCTACAATGAGCAGTTCTTC.